This T cell receptor (beta chain) is drawn from a study of identical twins. Via MiXCR, TCRdb re-called the 5' RACE reads, giving one row per CDR3 protein. The table includes 600,000 to 700,000 distinct CDR3 sequences, 21% detected once. Germline CDR1 reads SGDLS; CDR2 reads YYNGEE. Unmatched junction bases numbered 9, after V lost 3 bases and J lost 0 bases. This CDR3 spans 16 amino acids. The sample also formed part of further work on T cells expressing NK-cell markers. That paper notes: In about six donors, dominant CD3+CD56+NKG2C+ clones formed about 1.0-7.5% of CD8+ cells.

Sequenced: PBMCs. The V gene is TRBV9, the J gene TRBJ2-7; 7 nucleotides match TRBD2. The TCR comes from a woman under 30 in good health. CDR3 region: CASSEGSGGRSYEQYF. The CDR3 DNA is TGTGCCAGCAGCGAGGGGTCGGGGGGACGCTCCTACGAGCAGTACTTC. Full variable domain (remainder filled in from reference TRBV9 and TRBJ2-7): DSGVTQTPKHLITATGQRVTLRCSPRSGDLSVYWYQQSLDQGLQFLIQYYNGEERAKGNILERFSAQQFPDLHSELNLSSLELGDSALYFCASSEGSGGRSYEQYFGPGTRLTVT.